This T cell receptor beta chain was identified in a study of molecular identifiers for immune sequencing clone quantification (dated by TCRdb to 2017 to 2018). Regarding the research as a whole: For a replicate experiment, RNA from around 20,000 or 100,000 naive CD8 T cells was divided into five aliquots, of which four were sequenced. This methods study used CD8 T cells to benchmark TCR RNA copy counting and molecular-identifier clustering-based TCR repertoire sequencing (MIDCIRS). The study at large found these results: Clones above 20 RNA copies held over 98% of molecules in CMV-specific effector cells but under 1% in naive cells. Identical TCR molecules sharing a barcode could cause highly expanded clone sizes to be underestimated. The naive libraries included spiked-in Jurkat TCR RNA (around 10 copies' worth), and this RNA is not part of the donor repertoire. Modeling indicated about 3.1 TCR RNA copies recovered per cell, compared with 7.5 to 10 by digital PCR, which implies a capture efficiency of about 31%. When barcode sub-clustering was not used, chimeric consensus sequences inflated TCR diversity, with chimeras reaching as high as 47%. Spiked-in Jurkat TCR RNA equivalent to a single cell was reported to be detectable even among 800,000 to 1,000,000 naive CD8 T cells.

The method behind the library was PCR. TCRdb names NextSeq 500 as the instrument used. Bulk TCR libraries were made following a previously described method, with the TCR primers given in Table S5. Purification of total RNA was performed with the Qiagen AllPrep DNA/RNA kit. Before analysis, reads from multiple sequencing runs of the same library were pooled. The source study handled its data this way. Reads were retained only if their TCR constant sequence matched exactly, and those retained reads were trimmed to 150 nt and grouped according to their 12-nt molecular barcodes. Within each barcode group, reads were sub-clustered at a 15% Levenshtein threshold, and quality-weighted consensus sequences were built per RNA molecule. Non-functional sequences were removed, as were lower-count sequences one edit away from another. Based on a fit of two negative binomial distributions, barcode sub-clusters having less than 20% of the maximum read count were discarded. Using fastp trimming at Q25 and MiXCR clonotype assembly, TCRdb reanalyzed the public sequencing data and kept in-frame beta chains. A single entry per CDR3 protein holds the most common genes and DNA from its merged rows. Here the V and J calls rest on TCRdb's processing, not on the authors' analysis. Here the sample has around 460,000 distinct CDR3 sequences; 25% occur a single time. The ten top clones hold around 0.78% of the sample.

Libraries of naive CD8 T cells were built from around 20,000 to 990,000 sorted cells, with 10%, 30% or 50% of the purified RNA used. Naive CD8 T cells, defined as CD8+CD4-CCR7+CD45RA+, were FACS-sorted into RLT Plus buffer on a BD FACSAria II. To test detection sensitivity, Jurkat RNA equivalent to more than 9 TCR copies was spiked into samples of roughly 20,000-1,100,000 naive CD8 T cells. Enrichment of CD8 T cells was done with RosetteSep CD8+ T Cell Enrichment Cocktail plus Ficoll-Paque, and ACK red cell lysis came afterward. The sample holds many counts of this clonotype. The antigen this receptor binds is unknown. Per-nucleotide qualities are absent, and no much larger clonotype sits a single base away. Inclusive of the bounding cysteine and phenylalanine, the CDR3 is 14 residues long. The DNA shown is the 42-base CDR3, in frame from base 1. The germline V gene (reference sequence) specifies GTSNPN as CDR1 and SVGIG as CDR2. V sheds 0 bases and J sheds 2 bases, leaving 10 bases between their ends.

The receptor was derived from a human donor in good health. Some libraries in this study had Jurkat cell RNA spiked in. Specimen: naive CD8+ T cells from blood, with Jurkat cell RNA spiked in. This specimen's cell subset or site label, interpreted: FACS-sorted CD8+CD4-CCR7+CD45RA+ naive T cells. Rearrangement joined TRBV30 to TRBJ1-1, with no reliable assignment of the D segment. The DNA sequence follows: TGTGCCTGGAGTGTAAGTCCAGTAAACACTGAAGCTTTCTTT. This gives the protein CAWSVSPVNTEAFF.